This entry lists 23 T cell receptor beta chains sequenced from one sample in a study of T cells in Graves' hyperthyroidism and ophthalmopathy. Researchers amplified the TCR beta CDR3 regions from RNA transcripts. The HTBI set primed first-round TCR CDR3 RT-PCR. One entry per CDR3 protein, called by TCRdb with MiXCR from the multiplex PCR reads. The sample records some 800,000 distinct CDR3 sequences, around 38% being singletons. Sequenced input: blood. These receptors came from a man younger than 30 with Graves' hyperthyroidism.

The chain is built from TRBV12-3 or TRBV12-4 and TRBJ1-1; D remains ambiguous. The V end lost 6 bases, the J end lost 4 bases, and 15 bases lay between the germline ends. CDR3 length: 14 residues. The CDR3 here is CASSISGGFTEAFF. The CDR3 DNA is TGTGCCAGCAGCATAAGCGGAGGGTTCACTGAAGCTTTCTTT.

V usage is TRBV7-2 and J usage is TRBJ1-5; unclear D gene. Trimming removed 5 bases from V and 14 bases from J, with 25 bases in between. Germline CDR1 is SGHTA and CDR2 is FQGNSA. The CDR3 is 15 residues long. The CDR3 sequence: CASSPIGGSLAYEHF. The CDR3 nucleotides read TGTGCCAGCAGCCCAATAGGAGGGTCACTTGCCTACGAGCATTTT.

This clonotype was seen just once. At one boundary the junction diverges from the germline segment, which might be a read error. This sequence joins TRBV6-6 and TRBJ2-5, with D tentatively TRBD2 (6 bases). The germline CDR1 and CDR2 sequences are MNHNY and SVGAGI (reference sequence). The CDR3 is made up of 13 amino acids. The CDR3 protein is CASRPGTEEAQYF. The CDR3 DNA is TGTGCCAGCAGGCCAGGGACTGAAGAGGCCCAGTACTTC.

The chain carries TRBV7-8 and TRBJ2-1, with D tentatively TRBD1 or TRBD2 (6 bases each). Germline V gene sequence: CDR1 SGHVS, CDR2 FQNEAQ. V was pared by 8 bases and J by 6 bases, with 8 bases between. The CDR3 is 11 amino acids. CDR3 nucleotide sequence: TGTGCCAGCGAGGGGGGCAATGAGCAGTTCTTC. The encoded protein is CASEGGNEQFF.

This clonotype showed up just a few times. V gene TRBV7-9 combines with J gene TRBJ1-1, with D unresolved. Trimming shortened V by 3 bases and J by 0 bases, and 11 bases separated the two germline ends. Per germline, CDR1 SEHNR and CDR2 FQNEAQ (reference sequence). The CDR3 has 15 residues. CDR3 protein: CASSLMFGLNTEAFF. The DNA for the CDR3 is TGTGCCAGCAGCTTGATGTTCGGACTGAACACTGAAGCTTTCTTT.

The chain uses TRBV6-5 and TRBJ1-2, with D perhaps TRBD1 (6 bases). The length of the CDR3 is 15 residues. CDR1 MNHEY and CDR2 SVGAGI come from the germline V gene. Deletions cut 0 bases from V and 3 bases from J, with 11 bases between. The CDR3 sequence: CASSYSRTDYYGYTF. The CDR3 DNA reads as TGTGCCAGCAGTTACTCCAGGACAGACTACTATGGCTACACCTTC.

This chain uses TRBV13 with TRBJ1-5; no clear D. The CDR3 spans 15 residues. Deletions cut 0 bases from V and 5 bases from J, with 11 bases between. CDR1 and CDR2 (germline): PRHDT, FYEKMQ (reference sequence). The CDR3 sequence: CASSLGLGHDQPQHF. The CDR3 bases are TGTGCCAGCAGCTTAGGCCTCGGCCATGATCAGCCCCAGCATTTT.

Only one count was recorded for this clonotype. A much larger clone differs from this one at a single base, so this may be a read error. The V and J genes are TRBV7-3 and TRBJ2-6; D is possibly TRBD1 (5 bases). The CDR3 spans 14 residues. Germline CDR1 and CDR2: SGHTA and FQGTGA. The CDR3 bases are TGTGCCAGCAGCTTAATGGGTGGGGCCAACGTCCCGACTTTC. Its translation is CASSLMGGANVPTF.

The rearrangement links TRBV12-3 or TRBV12-4 to TRBJ1-5, with 9 bases matching TRBD1. This CDR3 is built from 16 residues. The V and J ends lost 6 bases and 5 bases, in that order; junction bases with no gene match: 11. The CDR3 DNA reads as TGTGCCAGCAGCCAAGACAGGGGGAGTTTGGATCAGCCCCAGCATTTT. It translates to CASSQDRGSLDQPQHF.

This clonotype was seen a few times. The junction departs from the called germline gene at one end, perhaps through a read error. This rearrangement joins TRBV5-1 to TRBJ1-4, with D possibly matching TRBD1 (5 bases). Germline CDR1 and CDR2: SGHRS and YFSETQ. The CDR3 totals 15 residues. The CDR3 nucleotides are TGTGCCAGCAGCCCCCAAGGGGACTGGCGGGAAAAACTGTTTTTT. It specifies CASSPQGDWREKLFF. Full variable domain (rest looked up from reference TRBV5-1 and TRBJ1-4): KAGVTQTPRYLIKTRGQQVTLSCSPISGHRSVSWYQQTPGQGLQFLFEYFSETQRNKGNFPGRFSGRQFSNSRSEMNVSTLELGDSALYLCASSPQGDWREKLFFGSGTQLSVL.

In regard to this clonotype: A much larger clone differs by one base, so this may be a read error. Lacking the conserved final phenylalanine or tryptophan, this CDR3 likely reflects a read error. This sequence joins TRBV7-2 and TRBJ1-1; no clear D gene. Trimming shortened V by 5 bases and J by 2 bases, and 9 bases separated the two germline ends. The CDR3 spans 13 residues. The germline CDR1 and CDR2 sequences are SGHTA and FQGNSA. The CDR3 region has the DNA TGTGCCAGCAGCCAGCGGGCTAACACTGAAGCTTTCCTT. Its translation: CASSQRANTEAFL.

As regards this clonotype: One base away lies a much larger clone, so this may be a sequencing read error. The chain recombines TRBV7-9 with TRBJ1-6; unclear D gene. Germline V lookup: CDR1 SEHNR, CDR2 FQNEAQ (reference sequence). The CDR3 runs 12 residues. Between the trimmed V and J ends, which lost 4 bases and 6 bases, there was a span of 4 bases. The DNA of the CDR3 is TGTGCCAGCAGCTCGATTAATTCACCCCTCCACTTT. Protein: CASSSINSPLHF.

The chain uses TRBV25-1 and TRBJ2-5; D possibly matches TRBD1 or TRBD2 (5 bases each). V lost 3 bases to trimming and J lost 5 bases, with 16 bases between them. CDR3 length: 15 residues. Per the germline V gene, CDR1 is MGHDK and CDR2 is SYGVNS. In DNA, the CDR3 is TGTGCCAGCAGTGAGGGGACGACCTTGGCGGAGACCCAGTACTTC. It translates to CASSEGTTLAETQYF. Variable domain in full (rest from reference TRBV25-1 and TRBJ2-5): EADIYQTPRYLVIGTGKKITLECSQTMGHDKMYWYQQDPGMELHLIHYSYGVNSTEKGDLSSESTVSRIRTEHFPLTLESARPSHTSQYLCASSEGTTLAETQYFGPGTRLLVL.

This clonotype came up a few times. The chain has TRBV24-1 and TRBJ2-3, with D possibly being TRBD1 (5 bases). The CDR3 is 13 residues long. The V gene lost 0 bases and the J gene lost 5 bases, with 5 bases spanning the gap. Germline V gives CDR1 KGHDR, CDR2 SFDVKD. CDR3 sequence: CATSDLQGDTQYF. The CDR3, as DNA: TGTGCCACCAGTGATTTGCAGGGAGATACGCAGTATTTT.

This clonotype was picked up a small number of times. V gene TRBV6-5 combines with J gene TRBJ1-6; 9 nucleotides align to TRBD1. This CDR3 contains 16 residues. Germline V gene data show CDR1 as MNHEY and CDR2 as SVGAGI. J lost 8 bases, V lost 6 bases, and 11 bases had no gene match. The CDR3 bases are TGTGCCAGCAGGCCCCCCGGGGGACAGGGCTATTCACCCCTCCACTTT. This sequence encodes CASRPPGGQGYSPLHF.

Only a few counts were recorded for this clonotype. The V gene is TRBV5-6, the J gene TRBJ2-5, with D perhaps given as TRBD1 or TRBD2 (5 bases each). The CDR3 is 15 amino acids. V was shortened by 0 bases and J by 5 bases, with 14 bases between the two germline ends. In germline, CDR1 is SGHDT, CDR2 YYEEEE. The CDR3 loop is CASSLELGRVETQYF. DNA of the CDR3: TGTGCCAGCAGCTTGGAGTTGGGGCGGGTCGAGACCCAGTACTTC. The variable domain in full, completed from reference TRBV5-6 and TRBJ2-5, reads DAGVTQSPTHLIKTRGQQVTLRCSPKSGHDTVSWYQQALGQGPQFIFQYYEEEERQRGNFPDRFSGHQFPNYSSELNVNALLLGDSALYLCASSLELGRVETQYFGPGTRLLVL.

To note about this clonotype: This may come from a read error, since a much larger clone is one base off. The V call is TRBV10-2, the J call TRBJ2-5, with a weak D call TRBD2 (5 bases). In germline, CDR1 is WSHSY, CDR2 SAAADI. The CDR3 extends over 14 amino acids. V lost 4 bases, J lost 5 bases, and 14 bases lay in between. CDR3 sequence reads: CASSVASRWETQYF. In DNA form, the CDR3 reads TGCGCCAGCAGTGTAGCTAGCAGATGGGAGACCCAGTACTTC.

With respect to this clonotype: A much larger clone is a single base away; this may be a read error. The chain combines TRBV24-1 with TRBJ2-5, with D possibly matching TRBD1 (6 bases). The germline V and J ends were trimmed by 0 bases and 0 bases, with 7 bases remaining between them. Germline CDR1 and CDR2: KGHDR and SFDVKD. The CDR3 sequence is 15 residues long. This chain's CDR3 is CATSDLRQDQETQYF. In DNA, the CDR3 is TGTGCCACCAGTGATTTGAGACAGGACCAAGAGACCCAGTACTTC.

This clonotype was picked up many times. The chain is built from TRBV5-4 and TRBJ1-2, with D unclear. Germline lookup yields CDR1 SGHNT and CDR2 YYREEE (reference sequence). The CDR3 totals 14 residues. The germline V and J ends were trimmed by 0 bases and 6 bases, with 12 bases remaining between them. In nucleotides, the CDR3 is TGTGCCAGCAGCTTGGTGGTACAGTCCGATGGCTACACCTTC. Amino acid sequence: CASSLVVQSDGYTF.

In this sample, this clonotype turned up many times. V gene TRBV6-5 combines with J gene TRBJ2-7, with D possibly TRBD1 on 5 matching bases. CDR3 size: 14 residues. V was cut by 7 bases and J by 0 bases, with 13 bases left in between. Per the germline V gene, CDR1 is MNHEY and CDR2 is SVGAGI. CDR3 nucleotides: TGTGCCAGCACCCGAGCAGGGCACTCCTACGAGCAGTACTTC. It translates to CASTRAGHSYEQYF.

This clonotype was detected ten times or more. The gene calls are TRBV5-5 and TRBJ1-6; D remains unclear. Germline CDR1 is SGHKS and CDR2 is YYEKEE (reference sequence). V lost 2 bases, J lost 7 bases, and 7 bases lay in between. This CDR3 spans 13 amino acids. The CDR3 loop is CASSLVGNSPLHF. CDR3 sequence (DNA): TGTGCCAGCAGCTTAGTGGGCAATTCACCCCTCCACTTT.

This clonotype was recorded many times. This chain joins TRBV12-3 or TRBV12-4 and TRBJ2-6; 9 bases line up with TRBD1. This CDR3 is 16 amino acids long. Trimming took 7 bases from V and 2 from J; bases not matched to a gene: 6. CDR3 region: CASTRTGVTGANVLTF. The CDR3 DNA sequence: TGTGCCAGCACCCGGACAGGGGTAACTGGGGCCAACGTCCTGACTTTC.

As for this clonotype: A much larger clone lies one base from this, so it may be a read error. The genes are TRBV7-9 and TRBJ2-7; 7 nucleotides align to TRBD1. CDR1 SEHNR and CDR2 FQNEAQ come from the germline V gene (reference sequence). This CDR3 has 14 residues. The CDR3 nucleotides read TGTGCCAGCAGCTACGGGGACAGATCCTACGAGCAGCACTTC. Amino acid sequence: CASSYGDRSYEQHF.